Presented here are 28 T cell receptor beta chains from one specimen sequenced in a study of identical twins. TCRdb analysed the 5' RACE reads with MiXCR anew, one entry per CDR3 protein. This sample carries about 890,000 distinct CDR3 sequences, 9% to 15% of them seen once, and the ten largest clones take under 2%. This sample also appeared in a second study, on yellow fever vaccine responses in identical twins.

What was sequenced was PBMCs. All receptors derive from a woman aged 18-30 years in good health.

In its sample, this clonotype was seen a few times. V gene TRBV20-1 combines with J gene TRBJ2-3, with TRBD2 matching 8 bases. This CDR3 is built from 14 residues. Germline V CDR1 and CDR2: DFQATT, SNEGSKA (reference sequence). V shed 5 bases, J shed 4 bases, and the junction held 8 bases outside the gene matches. The DNA of the CDR3 is TGCAGTGCTCCAGCGGGAGTAATGGCAGATACGCAGTATTTT. Its protein is CSAPAGVMADTQYF.

V is TRBV15 and J is TRBJ2-1; 10 bases are a match to TRBD2. Trimming removed 1 base from V and 4 bases from J; junction bases left unmatched: 10. This CDR3 is 18 amino acids long. The germline V gene encodes CDR1 LNHNV and CDR2 YYDKDF (reference sequence). CDR3 amino acids: CATSRGIASGGPYNEQFF. CDR3 nucleotides: TGTGCCACCAGCAGAGGAATTGCTAGCGGGGGACCTTACAATGAGCAGTTCTTC.

V and J are TRBV5-1 and TRBJ2-5; the D gene is possibly TRBD2 (5 bases). The CDR3 loop spans 15 amino acids. Germline assignment: CDR1 SGHRS and CDR2 YFSETQ. V was cut by 2 bases and J by 0 bases, with 11 bases left in between. The CDR3 DNA is TGCGCCAGCAGCTTACTAGGACTCAACCAAGAGACCCAGTACTTC. Amino acid sequence: CASSLLGLNQETQYF.

This clonotype showed up just a few times. The genes are TRBV29-1 and TRBJ2-7; D is perhaps TRBD2 (5 bases). Germline CDR1 reads SQVTM; CDR2 reads ANQGSEA. Deletions cut 7 bases from V and 4 bases from J, with 26 bases between. This CDR3 is built from 16 residues. The CDR3 DNA reads TGCAGCGCGGTCCACACGAGGGAGATCGGTATGTACGAGCAGTACTTC. It codes for CSAVHTREIGMYEQYF.

The rearrangement links TRBV7-9 to TRBJ2-1; tentatively, D is TRBD2 (7 bases). V dropped 2 bases and J dropped 9 bases, with 11 bases sitting between them. Germline CDR1 is SEHNR and CDR2 is FQNEAQ (reference sequence). The CDR3 length is 13 residues. The CDR3 spells CASSLHREGEQFF. CDR3 DNA sequence: TGTGCCAGCAGCTTACACAGGGAGGGTGAGCAGTTCTTC.

The chain employs TRBV20-1 and TRBJ1-4; D may be TRBD1 (5 bases). The germline V gene has CDR1 DFQATT and CDR2 SNEGSKA (reference sequence). The CDR3 extends over 14 amino acids. The ends were cut back, 1 base at V and 6 bases at J, with 12 bases in the middle. The CDR3 here is CSARGQGGDEKLFF. The CDR3 coding sequence is TGCAGTGCTAGAGGCCAGGGAGGGGATGAAAAACTGTTTTTT.

The chain recombines TRBV4-1 with TRBJ2-1; no definite D call. The CDR3 runs to 14 residues. Germline CDR1 and CDR2: MGHRA and YSYEKL. Between the trimmed V and J ends, which lost 0 bases and 2 bases, there was a span of 5 bases. CDR3 in amino acids: CASSQEWAYNEQFF. In nucleotides, the CDR3 is TGCGCCAGCAGCCAAGAGTGGGCCTACAATGAGCAGTTCTTC.

This clonotype was picked up a small number of times. V gene TRBV6-4 combines with J gene TRBJ2-6; D is unclear. Trimming stripped 2 bases from V and 2 bases from J, with 7 bases between. The CDR3 extends over 15 amino acids. Germline V gene data show CDR1 as MRHNA and CDR2 as SNTAGT. CDR3 sequence: CASSDTGTGANVLTF. The CDR3 nucleotides are TGTGCCAGCAGTGACACCGGTACTGGGGCCAACGTCCTGACTTTC.

The CDR3 loop reads CASSVSPGTGELFF. The CDR3 nucleotides are TGTGCCAGCAGCGTCTCCCCGGGGACCGGGGAGCTGTTTTTT. V is TRBV9 and J is TRBJ2-2; the D gene is possibly TRBD2 (5 bases). V gave up 2 bases and J gave up 5 bases, with 10 bases separating them. CDR1 SGDLS and CDR2 YYNGEE come from the germline V gene. CDR3 length: 14 amino acids.

A few counts support this clonotype. V and J are TRBV12-3 or TRBV12-4 and TRBJ2-1, with 8 bases aligning to TRBD2. The CDR3 extends over 15 amino acids. The junction had 5 bases not matched to a gene; V was cut back by 5 bases and J by 2 bases. The CDR3 is CASSASGGTYNEQFF. The CDR3 nucleotides read TGTGCCAGCAGTGCGAGCGGGGGCACCTACAATGAGCAGTTCTTC.

The rearrangement links TRBV20-1 to TRBJ2-5; possibly TRBD1 for D (6 bases). The CDR3 spans 14 residues. The V end lost 0 bases, the J end lost 1 base, and 9 bases lay between the germline ends. CDR1 is DFQATT, CDR2 SNEGSKA, per germline (reference sequence). The CDR3 DNA follows: TGCAGTGCTAGAGAGGACAGACCCCAAGAGACCCAGTACTTC. It encodes CSAREDRPQETQYF.

The rearrangement joins TRBV3-1 to TRBJ1-1; tentative D call: TRBD1 (6 bases). Germline CDR1 reads LGHDT; CDR2 reads YNNKEL (reference sequence). Trimming took off 0 bases at V and 5 bases at J, with 10 bases between the two ends. The CDR3 totals 14 residues. CDR3 sequence: CASSQEMRGTEAFF. The DNA for the CDR3 is TGTGCCAGCAGCCAAGAAATGAGGGGGACTGAAGCTTTCTTT. The complete variable domain, with remaining parts taken from reference TRBV3-1 and TRBJ1-1, reads DTAVSQTPKYLVTQMGNDKSIKCEQNLGHDTMYWYKQDSKKFLKIMFSYNNKELIINETVPNRFSPKSPDKAHLNLHINSLELGDSAVYFCASSQEMRGTEAFFGQGTRLTVV.

This chain joins TRBV6-5 and TRBJ2-1; a weak D match, TRBD2 (5 bases). The CDR3 length is 15 residues. Germline CDR1 MNHEY, CDR2 SVGAGI. V lost 2 bases, J lost 6 bases, and 14 bases lay in between. CDR3 DNA sequence: TGTGCCAGCAGTTACCGGGCTCGGGAATCCAATGAGCAGTTCTTC. This translates into CASSYRARESNEQFF.

V usage is TRBV6-2 or TRBV6-3 and J usage is TRBJ1-1; D unresolved. Trimming left V 1 base short and J 4 bases short, with 7 bases between. The CDR3 length is 13 residues. Looked up from germline, CDR1 is MNHEY and CDR2 is SVGEGT. The CDR3, as DNA: TGTGCCAGCAGTTACTGGGCGGGCACTGAAGCTTTCTTT. Residues: CASSYWAGTEAFF.

The chain has TRBV7-9 and TRBJ2-1, with D unclear. The CDR3 contains 15 residues. V lost 6 bases, J lost 4 bases, and 16 bases lay in between. CDR1 and CDR2 from the germline V gene are SEHNR and FQNEAQ (reference sequence). The CDR3 here is CASRATQEIYNEQFF. The DNA for the CDR3 is TGTGCCAGCAGAGCAACTCAGGAAATATACAATGAGCAGTTCTTC.

This clonotype has ten or more counts. V usage is TRBV28 and J usage is TRBJ1-2, with 8 positions matching TRBD1. This CDR3 has 14 residues. CDR1 and CDR2 (germline): MDHEN, SYDVKM. V trimming: 6 bases; J trimming: 6 bases; junction bases outside the gene matches: 9. The CDR3 protein is CASSPWDRRDGYTF. DNA of the CDR3: TGTGCCAGCAGCCCATGGGACAGGAGAGATGGCTACACCTTC.

This clonotype was counted at least ten times. This chain connects TRBV12-3 or TRBV12-4 to TRBJ2-1; D is perhaps TRBD1 or TRBD2 (5 bases each). The ends were cut back, 5 bases at V and 4 bases at J, with 12 bases in the middle. The CDR3 length is 14 residues. The CDR3 region has the DNA TGTGCCAGCAGTCCCCCGGGACCGTACAATGAGCAGTTCTTC. Amino acid sequence: CASSPPGPYNEQFF.

The sample holds a few counts of this clonotype. The chain recombines TRBV20-1 with TRBJ2-1; D call uncertain. Germline V gives CDR1 DFQATT, CDR2 SNEGSKA (reference sequence). The CDR3 is made up of 14 amino acids. With 1 base removed from V and 7 bases from J, the gap between germline ends came to 14 bases. CDR3 sequence: CSARGLAERNEQFF. CDR3 nucleotides: TGCAGTGCTAGAGGCCTCGCGGAGAGGAATGAGCAGTTCTTC.

The chain carries TRBV25-1 and TRBJ2-5; D not resolved. Germline lookup yields CDR1 MGHDK and CDR2 SYGVNS. The V and J ends lost 1 base and 1 base respectively, with 10 bases between them. The CDR3 covers 15 residues. The CDR3 nucleotides are TGTGCCAGCAGTGAATTGAACACACTCCAAGAGACCCAGTACTTC. This sequence encodes CASSELNTLQETQYF.

This chain joins TRBV29-1 and TRBJ2-7; D unresolved. The V end was cut by 0 bases, the J end by 4 bases, with 7 bases between. Germline lookup yields CDR1 SQVTM and CDR2 ANQGSEA. The CDR3 totals 12 residues. DNA for the CDR3: TGCAGCGTTGAAGATCTGACGTACGAGCAGTACTTC. It is translated as CSVEDLTYEQYF.

This clonotype was counted only a few times. The V gene is TRBV20-1, the J gene TRBJ1-1, with no clear D. CDR1 is DFQATT and CDR2 is SNEGSKA in the germline V gene (reference sequence). The CDR3 is 14 residues long. V lost 4 bases and J lost 2, with 14 bases in between. This CDR3 reads CSATPFEANTEAFF. The CDR3 region has the DNA TGCAGTGCTACCCCCTTTGAGGCCAACACTGAAGCTTTCTTT.

This clonotype was counted only a few times. This chain links TRBV4-1 with TRBJ2-7, with 10 bases matching TRBD1. J was trimmed by 1 base and V by 4 bases; bases with no gene match: 10. This CDR3 comprises 17 residues. CDR1 is MGHRA, CDR2 YSYEKL, per germline. CDR3 DNA: TGCGCCAGCAGCCTACCCCACGACAGGGGGCAATCCTACGAGCAGTACTTC. Translating it yields CASSLPHDRGQSYEQYF.

This clonotype was seen ten or more times. The chain is built from TRBV20-1 and TRBJ2-2; D not certain. V lost 2 bases and J lost 6, with 7 bases in between. The CDR3 has 12 residues. From germline, CDR1 is DFQATT and CDR2 SNEGSKA (reference sequence). The CDR3 bases are TGCAGTGCTAGACTCCCCCCCGGGGAGCTGTTTTTT. Its protein is CSARLPPGELFF.

This clonotype was seen a handful of times. The J gene is TRBJ2-1, the V gene TRBV27, with 7 bases fitting TRBD1. The germline V gene encodes CDR1 MNHEY and CDR2 SMNVEV (reference sequence). The CDR3 covers 12 residues. J gave up 6 bases and V 6 bases, and 2 bases lay outside the gene matches. In DNA, the CDR3 is TGTGCCAGCAGAGACAGGGCCAATGAGCAGTTCTTC. As protein: CASRDRANEQFF.

The genes are TRBV5-1 and TRBJ1-4, with D unclear. Trimming left V 5 bases short and J 4 bases short, with 6 bases between. This CDR3 is 12 amino acids long. Germline CDR1 and CDR2: SGHRS and YFSETQ. CDR3 sequence: CASRGINEKLFF. The DNA for the CDR3 is TGCGCCAGCAGGGGCATTAATGAAAAACTGTTTTTT.

This clonotype occurred many times. The chain recombines TRBV29-1 with TRBJ2-5; TRBD1 might be the D (5 bases). V dropped 0 bases and J dropped 7 bases, with 15 bases sitting between them. The CDR3 runs to 14 residues. CDR1 is SQVTM and CDR2 is ANQGSEA in the germline V gene. The CDR3 nucleotides are TGCAGCGTTGAAGATGGGCAGGGTATGAGGACCCAGTACTTC. The encoded protein is CSVEDGQGMRTQYF. Filled out from reference TRBV29-1 and TRBJ2-5, the complete variable domain reads SAVISQKPSRDICQRGTSLTIQCQVDSQVTMMFWYRQQPGQSLTLIATANQGSEATYESGFVIDKFPISRPNLTFSTLTVSNMSPEDSSIYLCSVEDGQGMRTQYFGPGTRLLVL.

A few counts support this clonotype. The chain joins TRBV19 to TRBJ2-1; 10 bases match TRBD1. This CDR3 is built from 13 residues. Germline CDR1 is LNHDA and CDR2 is SQIVND (reference sequence). With V trimmed by 8 bases and J by 9 bases, 7 bases remained unmatched. Here the CDR3 reads CASRRDRGIEQFF. CDR3 nucleotides: TGTGCCAGTCGCCGGGACAGGGGAATTGAGCAGTTCTTC.

V usage is TRBV11-2 and J usage is TRBJ2-3; 7 bases are a match to TRBD2. In germline, CDR1 is SGHAT, CDR2 FQNNGV. This CDR3 is 16 amino acids long. The V segment lost 1 base and the J segment 2 bases; nucleotides outside the gene matches: 6. This CDR3 is CASSLGAGVITDTQYF. The CDR3 DNA follows: TGTGCCAGCAGCTTAGGTGCGGGAGTAATCACAGATACGCAGTATTTT.